This TCR beta chain is drawn from a study of cytomegalovirus exposure and HLA in healthy donors. Remarks on this clone: Its antigen remains unknown.

The assay was immunoSEQ multiplex PCR, and TCRdb's table has in-frame clones only and misses some. The sample has a few hundred thousand clones, 90% seen once; the top ten hold approximately 0.34%. Study-wide results and limits: Investigators reported approximately 150 TCR beta chains as tied to cytomegalovirus. Most TCR sequences were uncommon, yet certain public TCRs appeared in many donors.

The donors were members of the validation cohort comprising over 90 subjects, separate from the roughly 680-subject first cohort. Unmatched junction bases numbered 16, after V lost 5 bases and J lost 0 bases. From germline, CDR1 is SNHLY and CDR2 FYNNEI. This CDR3 is 19 amino acids long. The source of this sequence is a woman aged 18-30 years in good health and CMV-seronegative. The chain has TRBV2 and TRBJ1-5; 7 bases are shared with TRBD1. The sequenced sample consisted of PBMCs. CDR3 residues: CASSLPGQPRKYSNQPQHF. In DNA, the CDR3 is TGTGCCAGCAGTCTACCGGGACAGCCTAGAAAATATAGCAATCAGCCCCAGCATTTT.